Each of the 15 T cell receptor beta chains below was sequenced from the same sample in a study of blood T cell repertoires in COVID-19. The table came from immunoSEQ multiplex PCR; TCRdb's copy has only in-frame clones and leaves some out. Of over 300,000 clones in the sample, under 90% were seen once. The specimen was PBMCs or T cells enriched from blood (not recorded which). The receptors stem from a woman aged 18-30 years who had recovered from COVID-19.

The DNA for the CDR3 is TGTGCCAGCAGCCGAGGTGGAGATAATAGCAATCAGCCCCAGCATTTT. Its translation: CASSRGGDNSNQPQHF. The chain couples TRBV9 to TRBJ1-5; D gene uncertain. CDR1 is SGDLS and CDR2 is YYNGEE in the germline V gene. CDR3 length: 16 amino acids. V was pared by 4 bases and J by 0 bases, with 14 bases between.

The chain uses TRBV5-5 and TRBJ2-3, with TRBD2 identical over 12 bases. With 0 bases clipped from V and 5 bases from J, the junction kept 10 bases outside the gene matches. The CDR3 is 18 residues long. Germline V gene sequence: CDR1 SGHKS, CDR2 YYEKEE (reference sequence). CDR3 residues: CASSLGLAGGPLGDTQYF. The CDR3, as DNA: TGTGCCAGCAGCTTGGGGCTAGCGGGAGGGCCGCTTGGAGATACGCAGTATTTT. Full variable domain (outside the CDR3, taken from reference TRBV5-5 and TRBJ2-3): DAGVTQSPTHLIKTRGQQVTLRCSPISGHKSVSWYQQVLGQGPQFIFQYYEKEERGRGNFPDRFSARQFPNYSSELNVNALLLGDSALYLCASSLGLAGGPLGDTQYFGPGTRLTVL.

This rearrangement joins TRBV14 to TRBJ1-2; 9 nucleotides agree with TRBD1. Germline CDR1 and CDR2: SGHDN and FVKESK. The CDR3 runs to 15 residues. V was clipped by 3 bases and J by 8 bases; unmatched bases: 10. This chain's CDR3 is CASSHEGQGVRGYTF. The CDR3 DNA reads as TGTGCCAGCAGCCATGAGGGACAGGGTGTTCGCGGCTACACCTTC.

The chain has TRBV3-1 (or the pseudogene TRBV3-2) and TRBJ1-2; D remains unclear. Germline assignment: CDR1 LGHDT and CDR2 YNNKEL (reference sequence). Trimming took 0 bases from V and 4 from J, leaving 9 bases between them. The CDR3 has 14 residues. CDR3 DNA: TGTGCCAGCAGCCAAGATGTTGGAGGCTATGGCTACACCTTC. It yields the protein CASSQDVGGYGYTF.

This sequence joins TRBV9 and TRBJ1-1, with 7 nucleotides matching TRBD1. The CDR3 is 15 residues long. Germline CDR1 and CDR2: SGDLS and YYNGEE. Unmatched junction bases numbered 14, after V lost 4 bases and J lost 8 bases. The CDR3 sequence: CASSPRGTGVPEAFF. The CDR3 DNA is TGTGCCAGCAGCCCCCGAGGAACAGGGGTCCCCGAAGCTTTCTTT.

The CDR3 loop is CASSEPGTGAAGELFF. CDR3 DNA: TGTGCCAGCAGCGAACCCGGGACAGGGGCGGCCGGGGAGCTGTTTTTT. The chain couples TRBV5-4 to TRBJ2-2, with 10 positions matching TRBD1. V lost 4 bases to trimming and J lost 6 bases; unmatched junction nucleotides: 9. CDR3 length equals 16 residues. Per germline, CDR1 SGHNT and CDR2 YYREEE (reference sequence).

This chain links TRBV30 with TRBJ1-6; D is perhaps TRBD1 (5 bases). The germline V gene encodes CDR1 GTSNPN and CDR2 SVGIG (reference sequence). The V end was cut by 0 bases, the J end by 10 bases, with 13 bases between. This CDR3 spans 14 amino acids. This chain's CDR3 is CAWSVVWGFSPLHF. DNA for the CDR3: TGTGCCTGGAGTGTAGTGTGGGGCTTCTCACCCCTCCACTTT.

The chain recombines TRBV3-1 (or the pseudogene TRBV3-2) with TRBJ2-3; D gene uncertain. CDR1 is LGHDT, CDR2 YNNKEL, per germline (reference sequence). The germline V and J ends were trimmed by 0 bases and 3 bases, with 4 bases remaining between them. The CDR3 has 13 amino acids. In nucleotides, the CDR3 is TGTGCCAGCAGCCAAGATATGACAGATACGCAGTATTTT. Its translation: CASSQDMTDTQYF.

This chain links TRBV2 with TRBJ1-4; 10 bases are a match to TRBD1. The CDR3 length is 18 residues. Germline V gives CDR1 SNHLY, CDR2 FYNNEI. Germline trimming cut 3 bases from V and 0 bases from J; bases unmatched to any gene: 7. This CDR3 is CASSDAGTGATTNEKLFF. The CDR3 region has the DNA TGTGCCAGCAGTGACGCCGGGACAGGGGCCACAACTAATGAAAAACTGTTTTTT.

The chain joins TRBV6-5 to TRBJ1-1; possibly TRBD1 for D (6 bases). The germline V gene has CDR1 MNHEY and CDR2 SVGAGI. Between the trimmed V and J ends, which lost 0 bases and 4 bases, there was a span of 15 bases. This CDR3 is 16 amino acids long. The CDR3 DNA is TGTGCCAGCAGTTACTCGAGCTTGGCAGGGGCCACTGAAGCTTTCTTT. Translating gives CASSYSSLAGATEAFF.

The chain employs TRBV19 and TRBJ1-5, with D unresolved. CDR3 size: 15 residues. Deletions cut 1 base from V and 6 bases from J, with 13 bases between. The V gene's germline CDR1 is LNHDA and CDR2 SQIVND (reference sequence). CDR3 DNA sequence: TGTGCCAGTAGTATAGCAAGGGAGATCACTCAGCCCCAGCATTTT. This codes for CASSIAREITQPQHF. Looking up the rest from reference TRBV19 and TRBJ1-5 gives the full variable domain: DGGITQSPKYLFRKEGQNVTLSCEQNLNHDAMYWYRQDPGQGLRLIYYSQIVNDFQKGDIAEGYSVSREKKESFPLTVTSAQKNPTAFYLCASSIAREITQPQHFGDGTRLSIL.

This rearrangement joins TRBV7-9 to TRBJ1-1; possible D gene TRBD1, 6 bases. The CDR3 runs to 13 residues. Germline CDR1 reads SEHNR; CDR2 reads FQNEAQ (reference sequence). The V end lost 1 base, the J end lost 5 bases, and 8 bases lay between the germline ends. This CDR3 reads CASSLEQGTEAFF. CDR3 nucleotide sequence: TGTGCCAGCAGCTTAGAGCAGGGGACTGAAGCTTTCTTT.

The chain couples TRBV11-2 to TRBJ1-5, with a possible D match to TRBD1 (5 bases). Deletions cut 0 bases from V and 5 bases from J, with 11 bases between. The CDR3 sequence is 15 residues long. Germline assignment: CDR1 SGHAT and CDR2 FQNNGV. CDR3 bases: TGTGCCAGCAGCTTAGAACCAGGGCCGGATCAGCCCCAGCATTTT. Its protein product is CASSLEPGPDQPQHF.

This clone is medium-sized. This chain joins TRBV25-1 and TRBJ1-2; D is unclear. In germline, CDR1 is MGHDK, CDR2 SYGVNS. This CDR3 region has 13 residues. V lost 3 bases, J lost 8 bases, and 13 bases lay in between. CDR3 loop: CASSEGRVRGYTF. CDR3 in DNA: TGTGCCAGCAGTGAGGGGAGGGTGCGGGGCTACACCTTC.

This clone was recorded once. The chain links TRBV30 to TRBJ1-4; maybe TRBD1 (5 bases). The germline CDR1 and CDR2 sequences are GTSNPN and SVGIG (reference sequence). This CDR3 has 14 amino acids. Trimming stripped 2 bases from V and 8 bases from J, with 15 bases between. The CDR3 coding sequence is TGTGCCTGGAGTTCCGGGGGGGTACCAGAAAAACTGTTTTTT. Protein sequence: CAWSSGGVPEKLFF.